The 20 T cell receptor beta chains listed next were all sequenced from one sample in a study of T cells in Graves' hyperthyroidism and ophthalmopathy. Template material for amplifying TCR beta CDR3 regions consisted of RNA transcripts. During a first-round RT-PCR of the TCR CDR3, the HTBI primer set was used. MiXCR was run by TCRdb on the multiplex PCR reads, yielding one entry per CDR3 protein. The sample has 450,000 to 700,000 distinct CDR3 sequences, 40% to 55% seen once. Sequencing used peripheral blood or thyroid tissue (not recorded which). These receptors all come from a woman under 30 with Graves' hyperthyroidism.

V gene TRBV2 combines with J gene TRBJ1-3; D uncertain. In germline, CDR1 is SNHLY, CDR2 FYNNEI. This CDR3 is built from 12 residues. Between the trimmed V and J ends, which lost 8 bases and 9 bases, there was a span of 14 bases. The CDR3, as DNA: TGTGCCAGCCTCAATCTTGAGGGCACCATATATTTT. The encoded protein is CASLNLEGTIYF.

There are a few counts of this clonotype. The V gene is TRBV3-1, the J gene TRBJ2-2; D is uncertain. Germline lookup yields CDR1 LGHDT and CDR2 YNNKEL (reference sequence). Trimming pared 0 bases from V and 10 bases from J, leaving 12 bases between. The CDR3 runs to 14 residues. CDR3 region: CASSQEHGPAELFF. In nucleotides, the CDR3 is TGTGCCAGCAGCCAAGAGCACGGACCTGCGGAGCTGTTTTTT. The entire variable domain, with the rest obtained from reference TRBV3-1 and TRBJ2-2, is as follows: DTAVSQTPKYLVTQMGNDKSIKCEQNLGHDTMYWYKQDSKKFLKIMFSYNNKELIINETVPNRFSPKSPDKAHLNLHINSLELGDSAVYFCASSQEHGPAELFFGEGSRLTVL.

Ten or more counts support this clonotype. J is TRBJ2-2 and V is TRBV24-1, with D maybe TRBD2 (6 bases). V dropped 3 bases and J dropped 1 base, with 14 bases sitting between them. The germline gives CDR1 KGHDR, CDR2 SFDVKD. The CDR3 runs 17 residues. CDR3 nucleotide sequence: TGTGCCACCAGTGATGGGAGGAACTTGGGGAACACCGGGGAGCTGTTTTTT. Its protein is CATSDGRNLGNTGELFF.

This clonotype was recorded only once. The CDR3 sequence is CASSLTGRKPQHF. The CDR3 bases are TGTGCCAGCAGCTTGACAGGGAGAAAGCCCCAGCATTTT. The gene calls are TRBV7-2 and TRBJ1-5, with TRBD1 matching 7 bases. Germline V lookup: CDR1 SGHTA, CDR2 FQGNSA. Losses at the gene ends were 3 bases for V and 8 bases for J; bases not matched to a gene: 4. The CDR3 runs 13 residues.

V gene TRBV7-8 combines with J gene TRBJ2-7; 14 bases map to TRBD2. CDR1 SGHVS and CDR2 FQNEAQ come from the germline V gene. Losses at the gene ends were 5 bases for V and 5 bases for J; bases not matched to a gene: 11. The CDR3 is 17 amino acids. CDR3: CASSQDGTSGSLHEQYF. CDR3 nucleotides: TGTGCCAGCAGCCAAGATGGGACTAGCGGGAGCCTCCACGAGCAGTACTTC.

This clonotype was counted ten times or more. J is TRBJ2-5 and V is TRBV12-3 or TRBV12-4; perhaps TRBD2 as D (6 bases). V dropped 7 bases and J dropped 4 bases, with 16 bases sitting between them. The CDR3 runs to 14 residues. The CDR3 loop reads CASTEEEGGETQYF. DNA for the CDR3: TGTGCCAGCACCGAAGAAGAGGGAGGAGAGACCCAGTACTTC.

The V and J genes are TRBV2 and TRBJ1-6, with D maybe TRBD1 (5 bases). The CDR3 has 18 residues. Germline V lookup: CDR1 SNHLY, CDR2 FYNNEI. V was shortened by 5 bases and J by 9 bases, with 26 bases between the two germline ends. CDR3 in amino acids: CASSSGEETGDYGSPLHF. The CDR3 DNA sequence: TGTGCCAGCAGTTCCGGAGAGGAAACGGGGGATTATGGTTCACCCCTCCACTTT.

This clonotype occurred many times. CDR3 protein: CASSNRDGEDQPQHF. The CDR3 DNA reads TGTGCCAGCAGTAACCGGGACGGCGAAGATCAGCCCCAGCATTTT. This chain uses TRBV12-3 or TRBV12-4 with TRBJ1-5, with D possibly matching TRBD1 (5 bases). The CDR3 sequence is 15 residues long. Trimming removed 5 bases at V and 5 bases at J, with 16 bases between.

This clonotype has more than one count but fewer than ten. J is TRBJ2-7 and V is TRBV4-1; D is perhaps TRBD2 (5 bases). Trimming took off 1 base at V and 6 bases at J, with 13 bases between the two ends. This CDR3 comprises 14 residues. Per the germline V gene, CDR1 is MGHRA and CDR2 is YSYEKL. The CDR3 spells CASSQGSASSEQYF. CDR3 bases: TGCGCCAGCAGCCAAGGTTCAGCTAGCTCCGAGCAGTACTTC.

This clonotype was seen many times. The V and J genes are TRBV7-2 and TRBJ1-5, with D possibly matching TRBD1 (5 bases). Germline CDR1 is SGHTA and CDR2 is FQGNSA. The CDR3 has 16 amino acids. V lost 1 base and J lost 4, with 14 bases in between. The CDR3, as DNA: TGTGCCAGCAGCTTAGAAGTGAGGGGCGGAAATCAGCCCCAGCATTTT. Its protein product is CASSLEVRGGNQPQHF.

The chain combines TRBV3-1 with TRBJ1-6; D is perhaps TRBD1 (6 bases). Per germline, CDR1 LGHDT and CDR2 YNNKEL (reference sequence). The CDR3 sequence is 16 residues long. V was shortened by 6 bases and J by 10 bases, with 22 bases between the two germline ends. The CDR3 DNA reads as TGTGCCAGCAGTCAGAGGGGTTGGCGAGGGGGATCACCCCTCCACTTT. The encoded protein is CASSQRGWRGGSPLHF.

This clonotype was seen many times. The J gene is TRBJ2-5, the V gene TRBV20-1; 14 bases are a match to TRBD2. CDR1 and CDR2 from the germline V gene are DFQATT and SNEGSKA (reference sequence). V shed 4 bases and J 0 bases; nucleotides not matched to a gene: 1. CDR3 length: 15 amino acids. The CDR3 loop reads CSAMGLAGDQETQYF. The CDR3 bases are TGCAGTGCTATGGGACTAGCGGGAGACCAAGAGACCCAGTACTTC.

This clonotype came up a few times. This chain connects TRBV24-1 to TRBJ1-3, with a weak D call TRBD1 (5 bases). V dropped 2 bases and J dropped 3 bases, with 7 bases sitting between them. The CDR3 runs 14 residues. The germline V gene has CDR1 KGHDR and CDR2 SFDVKD. The chain's CDR3 is CATSDSTVGNTIYF. CDR3 coding DNA: TGTGCCACCAGTGATTCGACAGTTGGAAACACCATATATTTT.

This chain uses TRBV7-2 with TRBJ2-5, with D perhaps TRBD1 (5 bases). The V gene lost 3 bases and the J gene lost 11 bases, with 22 bases spanning the gap. Germline loops: CDR1 SGHTA, CDR2 FQGNSA. The CDR3 extends over 15 amino acids. CDR3 sequence: CASSFRAGRQEAQYF. The CDR3 region has the DNA TGTGCCAGCAGCTTTAGGGCAGGGCGTCAAGAGGCTCAGTACTTC.

This clonotype was observed many times. The chain links TRBV18 to TRBJ1-1; D is perhaps TRBD1 (6 bases). Germline V lookup: CDR1 KGHSH, CDR2 LQKENI. This CDR3 comprises 13 residues. V was pared by 4 bases and J by 3 bases, with 9 bases between. CDR3 amino acids: CASSQDSDTEAFF. DNA of the CDR3: TGTGCCAGCTCACAGGACAGCGACACTGAAGCTTTCTTT.

Comments on this clonotype: Being one base from a much bigger clone, this may be a read error. The chain employs TRBV4-1 and TRBJ2-7, with D hard to call. The ends were cut back, 11 bases at V and 3 bases at J, with 17 bases in the middle. Germline values: CDR1 MGHRA, CDR2 YSYEKL. This CDR3 spans 13 amino acids. CDR3 in DNA: TGCGCCTCCTCCCAGGATTCTAACTACGAGCAGTACTTC. Its protein product is CASSQDSNYEQYF.

This clonotype was seen repeatedly, ten times or more. The chain is built from TRBV6-1 and TRBJ1-1, with D maybe TRBD1 (6 bases). This CDR3 spans 16 amino acids. V was pared by 5 bases and J by 0 bases, with 16 bases between. Germline V gives CDR1 MNHNS, CDR2 SASEGT. CDR3 sequence (DNA): TGTGCCAGCAGTTTCTCAGGGGAGACCATGAACACTGAAGCTTTCTTT. Amino acid sequence: CASSFSGETMNTEAFF.

This clonotype was picked up many times. The rearrangement uses TRBV20-1 and TRBJ2-2; D not resolved. The germline V gene encodes CDR1 DFQATT and CDR2 SNEGSKA (reference sequence). V was trimmed by 6 bases and J by 3 bases, leaving 5 bases between them. This CDR3 region has 11 residues. In DNA form, the CDR3 reads TGCAGTGCCCGGGACACCGGGGAGCTGTTTTTT. Translating gives CSARDTGELFF.

The chain links TRBV24-1 to TRBJ1-4; D possibly corresponds to TRBD1 (5 bases). V was pared by 5 bases and J by 6 bases, with 18 bases between. This CDR3 is built from 16 residues. The germline V gene has CDR1 KGHDR and CDR2 SFDVKD. The CDR3 here is CATSADFGGFDEKLFF. In DNA, the CDR3 is TGTGCCACCAGTGCGGATTTCGGGGGGTTCGATGAAAAACTGTTTTTT.

In this sample, this clonotype turned up a few times. V and J are TRBV6-5 and TRBJ1-3; D gene uncertain. Trimming took 6 bases from V and 2 from J, leaving 14 bases between them. CDR3 length equals 15 residues. Germline assignment: CDR1 MNHEY and CDR2 SVGAGI. The chain's CDR3 is CASRPSGSTGNTIYF. The CDR3 DNA sequence: TGTGCCAGCAGACCCTCCGGGAGTACTGGAAACACCATATATTTT.